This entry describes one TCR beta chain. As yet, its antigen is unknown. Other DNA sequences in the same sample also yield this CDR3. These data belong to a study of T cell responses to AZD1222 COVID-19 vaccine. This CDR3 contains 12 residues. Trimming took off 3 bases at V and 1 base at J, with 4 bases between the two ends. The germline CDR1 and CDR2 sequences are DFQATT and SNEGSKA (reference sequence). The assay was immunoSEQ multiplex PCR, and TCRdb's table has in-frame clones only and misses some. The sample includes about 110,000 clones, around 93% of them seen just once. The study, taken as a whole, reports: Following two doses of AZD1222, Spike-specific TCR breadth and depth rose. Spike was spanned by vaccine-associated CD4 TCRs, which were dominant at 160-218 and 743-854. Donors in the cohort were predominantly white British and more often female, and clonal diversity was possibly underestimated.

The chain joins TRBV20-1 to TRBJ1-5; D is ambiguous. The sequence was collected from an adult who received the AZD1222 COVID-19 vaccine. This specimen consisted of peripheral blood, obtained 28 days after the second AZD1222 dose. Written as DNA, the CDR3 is TGCAGTGCTAGTAACAGCAATCAGCCCCAGCATTTT. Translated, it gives CSASNSNQPQHF.